One sample yielded the 6 T cell receptor beta chains listed below, sequenced in a study of blood T cell repertoires in COVID-19. Generated by immunoSEQ multiplex PCR, the TCRdb table keeps only in-frame clones and is missing some. The sample lists 69,000 or so clones, around 83% occurring once. The sample was peripheral blood. These receptor sequences come from an elderly woman with acute or convalescent COVID-19.

The chain employs TRBV6-4 and TRBJ1-1; tentative D call: TRBD1 (6 bases). Germline V lookup: CDR1 MRHNA, CDR2 SNTAGT. V was trimmed by 5 bases and J by 1 base, leaving 14 bases between them. This CDR3 is built from 15 residues. DNA for the CDR3: TGTGCCAGCAGTCAATCGGACAGAAGGAACACTGAAGCTTTCTTT. Its protein is CASSQSDRRNTEAFF.

This clone has just a few counts. The J gene is TRBJ1-4, the V gene TRBV14, with D unresolved. The germline CDR1 and CDR2 sequences are SGHDN and FVKESK. The CDR3 has 15 amino acids. Trimming left V 0 bases short and J 6 bases short, with 11 bases between. CDR3 coding DNA: TGTGCCAGCAGCCAAGATATATCCGGGGATGAAAAACTGTTTTTT. Translated: CASSQDISGDEKLFF. Based on the CDR3 plus reference TRBV14 and TRBJ1-4, the full variable domain is EAGVTQFPSHSVIEKGQTVTLRCDPISGHDNLYWYRRVMGKEIKFLLHFVKESKQDESGMPNNRFLAERTGGTYSTLKVQPAELEDSGVYFCASSQDISGDEKLFFGSGTQLSVL.

This clone was counted once. This sequence joins TRBV7-9 and TRBJ2-1; TRBD2 aligns across 7 bases. The CDR3 spans 16 residues. Trimming removed 5 bases from V and 4 bases from J; junction bases left unmatched: 11. Looked up from germline, CDR1 is SEHNR and CDR2 is FQNEAQ (reference sequence). This CDR3 is CASSPLTSPIYNEQFF. Here the CDR3 DNA reads TGTGCCAGCAGCCCCCTGACTAGCCCCATATACAATGAGCAGTTCTTC.

This chain links TRBV14 with TRBJ2-5; D perhaps matches TRBD2 (7 bases). Germline-derived CDR1 and CDR2 are SGHDN and FVKESK. Trimming shortened V by 0 bases and J by 5 bases, and 22 bases separated the two germline ends. The CDR3 contains 18 residues. The CDR3 DNA is TGTGCCAGCAGCCAAGACGGCACGCTTGCGGGGGCCCGGGAGACCCAGTACTTC. Translating it yields CASSQDGTLAGARETQYF.

Comments on this clone: Germline and junction disagree at one end, which may indicate a read error. The chain joins TRBV13 to TRBJ1-1; D gene uncertain. Germline CDR1 PRHDT, CDR2 FYEKMQ (reference sequence). CDR3 length equals 14 residues. Written as DNA, the CDR3 is TGTGCCAGCAGCTTAGGGGGTTACAAGACTGGAGCTTTCTTT. It is translated as CASSLGGYKTGAFF.

The V and J genes are TRBV6-5 and TRBJ1-5; tentative D call: TRBD1 (5 bases). The CDR3 is 15 amino acids. Looked up from germline, CDR1 is MNHEY and CDR2 is SVGAGI. The germline V and J ends were trimmed by 6 bases and 1 base, with 13 bases remaining between them. CDR3 loop: CASSPQKGSNQPQHF. The CDR3 region has the DNA TGTGCCAGCAGCCCCCAGAAGGGGAGCAATCAGCCCCAGCATTTT.